Sequencing of this T cell receptor beta chain was carried out in a study of T cell repertoires in cytomegalovirus infection. Overall study context: Epitope selection comprised recently identified HLA-C-restricted CMV epitopes and well-studied HLA-B-restricted CMV epitopes. Based on public TCR beta signatures, there were indications of CMV infection and of a matching HLA type.

The germline V and J ends were trimmed by 6 bases and 12 bases, with 23 bases remaining between them. Per germline, CDR1 DFQATT and CDR2 SNEGSKA (reference sequence). The CDR3 has 13 amino acids. About this clonotype: Its antigen is as yet unknown.

Study-level results: It was HLA-C-restricted CMV-specific TCR beta clonotypes that dominated the response ex vivo.

TCRdb re-analysed the reads in MiXCR, keeping a single row per CDR3 protein. The sample has 570,000 or so distinct CDR3 sequences, around 40% seen once. This TCR was recovered from a human donor in good health (CMV status not recorded). Some clones in this sample may be carry-over from other donors' samples. The chain uses TRBV20-1 and TRBJ1-2; a possible D gene is TRBD1 (5 bases). The source was cultured PBMCs, collected from culture after CMV antigen stimulation. Written as DNA, the CDR3 is TGCAGTGCCGTTACCGGGACCGGGAAGGTTGACACCTTC. Translated: CSAVTGTGKVDTF.